These T cell receptor beta chains were read from a single sample in a study of shared clonotypes between healthy human individuals. Sequenced by immunoSEQ multiplex PCR; TCRdb stores in-frame clones only, minus some. This table holds hundreds of thousands of clones, around 79% found once. Sample: PBMCs. These receptors were collected from a woman in her thirties or forties in good health. Some clones in this sample may be carry-over from other donors' samples. Each CDR3 is given with its conserved first and last residue. Each record gives: V gene, J gene, CDR3 protein.

TRBV4-1	TRBJ2-7	CASSQDRYEGVYEQYF
TRBV7-2	TRBJ1-3	CASSLGVGGNTIYF
TRBV6-5	TRBJ2-7	CASSYLGSSGSYEQYF
TRBV28	TRBJ2-7	CASSRGLAGGRYEQYF
TRBV29-1	TRBJ2-2	CSVETRQGSGELFF
TRBV18	TRBJ2-3	CASSQGQTRTDTQYF
TRBV27	TRBJ2-7	CASSVTGGLDEQYF
TRBV11-2	TRBJ2-3	CASSLGLASGTWDTQYF
TRBV21-1	TRBJ2-1	CASSTLAGGPGNEQFF
TRBV5-8	TRBJ2-5	CASSVDREKTQYF
TRBV15	TRBJ1-4	CATSRGRTTNEKLFF
TRBV5-1	TRBJ2-2	CASSSTRETRSGELFF
TRBV9	TRBJ2-6	CASSTAGTGIRWNGANVLTF
TRBV6-1	TRBJ1-2	CASSQGGGGHGYTF
TRBV19	TRBJ2-6	CASSIWNSGANVLTF
TRBV21-1	TRBJ1-2	CASSTPLDSPNYGYTF